Reported below is one TCR beta chain. The data were taken from a study of control samples from healthy donors and cancer patients. Trimming stripped 2 bases from V and 7 bases from J, with 14 bases between. CDR1 and CDR2 from the germline V gene are SEHNR and FQNEAQ (reference sequence). CDR3 length: 14 amino acids. The table came from immunoSEQ multiplex PCR; TCRdb's copy has only in-frame clones and leaves some out. There are about 41,000 clones in the sample; around 94% occur only once, and 20% to 30% lies in the top ten. The sequence was obtained from a man between 60 and 75 years old in good health. Sequenced sample: blood. J is TRBJ2-5 and V is TRBV7-9, with TRBD1 as a possible D gene (6 bases). DNA for the CDR3: TGTGCCAGCAGCTTACCCGGACAGTTAGGGACCCAGTACTTC. It is translated as CASSLPGQLGTQYF.